The 3 T cell receptor beta chains listed next were all sequenced from one sample in a study of T cell responses to AZD1222 COVID-19 vaccine. Generated by immunoSEQ multiplex PCR, the TCRdb table keeps only in-frame clones and is missing some. The table shows 150,000 to 200,000 clones, with more than 80% occurring only once. This specimen consisted of peripheral blood, obtained on day 0 of AZD1222 vaccination. Every receptor here comes from an adult in good health.

The rearrangement uses TRBV30 and TRBJ2-1, with a weak D call TRBD1 (5 bases). V lost 5 bases and J 10 bases, leaving 18 bases between the germline ends. CDR3 size: 13 residues. Germline assignment: CDR1 GTSNPN and CDR2 SVGIG (reference sequence). The CDR3 sequence: CAWESRVGAEQFF. In DNA, the CDR3 is TGTGCCTGGGAAAGCAGGGTAGGGGCCGAGCAGTTCTTC.

The chain combines TRBV6-6 with TRBJ2-7; 9 bases line up with TRBD1. Trimming took 6 bases from V and 3 from J; bases not matched to a gene: 15. Looked up from germline, CDR1 is MNHNY and CDR2 is SVGAGI (reference sequence). The CDR3 consists of 17 residues. CDR3 loop: CASSRAGTGRRGYEQYF. CDR3 bases: TGTGCCAGCAGCCGAGCCGGGACAGGGCGGCGGGGCTACGAGCAGTACTTC.

The V gene is TRBV7-9, the J gene TRBJ1-5; D is unclear. Germline CDR1 reads SEHNR; CDR2 reads FQNEAQ (reference sequence). The CDR3 is 12 amino acids. V was shortened by 6 bases and J by 6 bases, with 9 bases between the two germline ends. CDR3 residues: CASSQLTQPQHF. DNA of the CDR3: TGTGCCAGCAGTCAACTGACTCAGCCCCAGCATTTT.